The entry below gives a single TCR beta chain sequence along with its context. The antigen is unknown. Per germline, CDR1 MDHEN and CDR2 SYDVKM. The length of the CDR3 is 12 residues. Trimming removed 7 bases from V and 2 bases from J, with 8 bases in between. These data are taken from a study of T cell responses to AZD1222 COVID-19 vaccine. The study's findings and limits: Most donors were white British and more were female, and clonal diversity was possibly underestimated. Reportedly, nearly half of unique spike TCRs recognized epitopes outside B.1.351/B.1.1.7 mutations.

Libraries were prepared by immunoSEQ multiplex PCR; TCRdb keeps only in-frame clonotypes and omits some of them. The table lists 150,000 to 200,000 clones, under 95% of them singletons, with 1.3% in the top ten. Investigators merged groups given second doses at roughly 4 or roughly 12 weeks. This clonotype was obtained from an adult who received the AZD1222 COVID-19 vaccine. Source: peripheral blood, taken 28 days after the second AZD1222 dose. This rearrangement joins TRBV28 to TRBJ1-2; D call uncertain. Written as DNA, the CDR3 is TGTGCCAGCACGATGCTAAACTATGGCTACACCTTC. Protein: CASTMLNYGYTF.